The rows below give T cell receptor beta chains drawn from one sample of a study of T-cell memory formation after mild COVID-19. TCRdb passed the 5' RACE reads through MiXCR, listing each CDR3 protein once. The repertoire has hundreds of thousands of distinct CDR3 sequences, 20% of them found once; the top ten carry roughly 8.4%. The sequenced sample consisted of PBMCs or a T cell subset sorted from them (not recorded which). These receptors were obtained from an adult woman who had mild COVID-19 (a few samples of this study predate the infection). Cell type and time point are not known. Each CDR3 is given with its conserved first and last residue. The D gene is left open where the match is weak. Rows may omit the clone size; those that give it use once, few, many or a size class.

J | D | V | length | size | DNA | CDR3
TRBJ2-5 | . | TRBV14 | 15 | . | TGTGCCAGCAGCCAAGGTGAAGGGTGGGGCGAGACCCAGTACTTC | CASSQGEGWGETQYF
TRBJ2-3 | TRBD1 | TRBV14 | 15 | . | TGTGCCAGCAGCCAACCTACAGGGGGAATAGATACGCAGTATTTT | CASSQPTGGIDTQYF
TRBJ1-1 | . | TRBV19 | 16 | few | TGTGCCAGTAGTATAGAACCGCGAGCCATGAACACTGAAGCTTTCTTT | CASSIEPRAMNTEAFF
TRBJ2-7 | TRBD1 | TRBV7-2 | 15 | few | TGTGCCAGCAGCTATGGACAGGGGGCTTCTGAAGAGCAGTACTTC | CASSYGQGASEEQYF
TRBJ1-6 | . | TRBV20-1 | 10 | . | TGCAGTGCCCCTGAGCCACCCCTCCACTTT | CSAPEPPLHF
TRBJ2-7 | . | TRBV10-3 | 14 | many | TGTGCCATCAGTGAGGGGGGATCAGCCTACGAGCAGTACTTC | CAISEGGSAYEQYF
TRBJ1-1 | TRBD1 | TRBV9 | 14 | many | TGTGCCAGCAGCGTAGCCCAGGGGGGCACTGAAGCTTTCTTT | CASSVAQGGTEAFF
TRBJ2-1 | . | TRBV7-2 | 13 | . | TGTGCCAGCAGCTTAACGGGCTGGAATGAGCAGTTCTTC | CASSLTGWNEQFF
TRBJ2-3 | . | TRBV10-2 | 14 | . | TGCGCCAGCAGTGATGAACAGGGTACAGATACGCAGTATTTT | CASSDEQGTDTQYF
TRBJ2-3 | . | TRBV24-1 | 13 | once | TGTGCCACCAGTGATCTCGGGTCGGATACGCAGTATTTT | CATSDLGSDTQYF
TRBJ2-3 | TRBD2 | TRBV6-1 | 16 | . | TGTGCCAGCAGTGAGCCGACTAGCGGGAGGTACGACACGCAGTATTTT | CASSEPTSGRYDTQYF
TRBJ2-3 | TRBD2 | TRBV5-1 | 15 | . | TGCGCCAGCAGCTCAGCGGGGCGTAACACAGATACGCAGTATTTT | CASSSAGRNTDTQYF
TRBJ1-1 | . | TRBV7-7 | 15 | few | TGTGCCAGCAGCCCCCTAGGCTACCGGGGTGCTGAAGCTTTCTTT | CASSPLGYRGAEAFF
TRBJ1-5 | . | TRBV27 | 14 | . | TGTGCCAGCAGTCAGGGTAATGGCAATCAGCCCCAGCATTTT | CASSQGNGNQPQHF
TRBJ2-3 | TRBD2 | TRBV7-2 | 15 | once | TGTGCCAGCAGCTTACGCGGGAGGGAGGCGGATACGCAGTATTTT | CASSLRGREADTQYF
TRBJ2-2 | . | TRBV10-3 | 14 | . | TGTGCCATCAGTGAGATGGGCGACACCGGGGAGCTGTTTTTT | CAISEMGDTGELFF
TRBJ2-1 | . | TRBV12-3/TRBV12-4 | 17 | . | TGTGCCAGCAGTTTCGGAGGAGCTCTGAGGTCCTACAATGAGCAGTTCTTC | CASSFGGALRSYNEQFF
TRBJ1-1 | . | TRBV7-6 | 15 | once | TGTGCCAGCAGCTTATTCTCTGGGCCGAACACTGAAGCTTTCTTT | CASSLFSGPNTEAFF
TRBJ2-3 | . | TRBV7-2 | 15 | many | TGTGCCAGCAGCTCGACAGTGTTTCGCACAGATACGCAGTATTTT | CASSSTVFRTDTQYF
TRBJ2-3 | TRBD1 | TRBV10-3 | 13 | . | TGTGCCATCGCGAGACAGGGGTCGGATACGCAGTATTTT | CAIARQGSDTQYF
TRBJ2-7 | . | TRBV6-5 | 15 | . | TGTGCCAGCAGTTACTCGATAGGGATATCCTACGAGCAGTACTTC | CASSYSIGISYEQYF
TRBJ2-1 | . | TRBV2 | 14 | . | TGTGCCAGCACCGACCCTGGGGCCCGCAATGAGCAGTTCTTC | CASTDPGARNEQFF
TRBJ2-7 | . | TRBV3-1 | 13 | . | TGTGCCAGCAGCCAAGGGAACGGGGTCGAGCAGTACTTC | CASSQGNGVEQYF
TRBJ1-2 | TRBD1 | TRBV29-1 | 12 | . | TGCAGCGTCAGGACAGGGGAATATGGCTACACCTTC | CSVRTGEYGYTF
TRBJ2-1 | TRBD2 | TRBV12-3/TRBV12-4 | 16 | few | TGTGCCAGCAGAACCTTTGGACTAGCGGGGTACAATGAGCAGTTCTTC | CASRTFGLAGYNEQFF
TRBJ2-1 | . | TRBV30 | 13 | few | TGTGCCTGGAGTGGACTGCTGCATCATGAGCAGTTCTTC | CAWSGLLHHEQFF
TRBJ2-1 | TRBD2 | TRBV7-8 | 15 | many | TGTGCCAGCAGCGTTAAACGGCTAGCGGGAGGTGAGCAGTTCTTC | CASSVKRLAGGEQFF
TRBJ2-1 | . | TRBV4-3 | 17 | few | TGCGCCAGCAGCCAAGATTCCGGGAGAAGTAGCTACAATGAGCAGTTCTTC | CASSQDSGRSSYNEQFF
TRBJ2-7 | TRBD2 | TRBV18 | 15 | . | TGTGCCAGCTCACCACCTACTAGCGCTACCTACGAGCAGTACTTC | CASSPPTSATYEQYF
TRBJ1-1 | . | TRBV12-3/TRBV12-4 | 15 | many | TGTGCCAGCAGTTCCAAACAGGGTGGGTTGGATGAAGCTTTCTTT | CASSSKQGGLDEAFF
TRBJ1-1 | . | TRBV29-1 | 12 | . | TGCAGCGTCGCGGACGGGTGGAGTGAAGCTTTCTTT | CSVADGWSEAFF
TRBJ2-3 | TRBD2 | TRBV15 | 14 | . | TGTGCCACCAGCAGGGGACTAAGCACAGATACGCAGTATTTT | CATSRGLSTDTQYF
TRBJ2-5 | TRBD2 | TRBV4-3 | 16 | . | TGCGCCAGCAGCAGAAGCGCAGCGGGGGGGGGAGAGACCCAGTACTTC | CASSRSAAGGGETQYF
TRBJ1-1 | . | TRBV6-4 | 13 | few | TGTGCCAGCAGTGACTCGATGGGTACTGAAGCTTTCTTT | CASSDSMGTEAFF
TRBJ2-5 | . | TRBV6-5 | 16 | . | TGTGCCAGCAGACAATACCAACAGGGACCCCAAGAGACCCAGTACTTC | CASRQYQQGPQETQYF
TRBJ2-7 | . | TRBV2 | 12 | few | TGTGCCAGCAGTGAACGAAATTACGAGCAGTACTTC | CASSERNYEQYF
TRBJ1-4 | . | TRBV27 | 15 | . | TGTGCCAGCAGTCAACAGGGTCGGACTAATGAAAAACTGTTTTTT | CASSQQGRTNEKLFF
TRBJ1-5 | . | TRBV5-1 | 14 | . | TGCGCCAGCCGTGCGGGGGATAGCAATCAGCCCCAGCATTTT | CASRAGDSNQPQHF
TRBJ1-6 | . | TRBV27 | 14 | few | TGTGCCAGCAGTCCTGGGACGCCAATTCGGGCCCTCCACTTT | CASSPGTPIRALHF